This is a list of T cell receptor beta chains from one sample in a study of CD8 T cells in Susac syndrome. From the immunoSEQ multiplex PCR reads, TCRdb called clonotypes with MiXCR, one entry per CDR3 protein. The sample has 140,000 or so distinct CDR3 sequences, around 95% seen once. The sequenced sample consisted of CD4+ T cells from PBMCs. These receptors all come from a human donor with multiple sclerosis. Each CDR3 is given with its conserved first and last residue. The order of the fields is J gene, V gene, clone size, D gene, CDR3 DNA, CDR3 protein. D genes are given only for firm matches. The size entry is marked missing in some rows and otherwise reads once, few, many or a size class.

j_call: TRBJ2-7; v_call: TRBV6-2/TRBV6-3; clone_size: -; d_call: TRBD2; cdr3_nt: TGTGCCAGCACCACGGGGGGGGACTACGAGCAGTACTTC; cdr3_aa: CASTTGGDYEQYF
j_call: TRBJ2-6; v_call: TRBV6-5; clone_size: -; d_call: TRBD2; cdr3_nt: TGTGCCAGCAGTTTGGTAGCGGGAGGGCCCAGTGGGGCCAACGTCCTGACTTTC; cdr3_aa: CASSLVAGGPSGANVLTF
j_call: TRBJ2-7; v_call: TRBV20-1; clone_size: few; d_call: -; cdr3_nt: TGCAGTGCAAGGAGACGGATCTACGAGCAGTACTTC; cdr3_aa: CSARRRIYEQYF
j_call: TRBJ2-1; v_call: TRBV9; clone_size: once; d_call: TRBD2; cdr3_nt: TGTGCCAGCAGCGCGGGACTACCCTTCGAGCAGTTCTTC; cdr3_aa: CASSAGLPFEQFF
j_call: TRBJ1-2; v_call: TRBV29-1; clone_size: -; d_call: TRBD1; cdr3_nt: TGCAGCGCCAAGACAGGGGGGGAGCATGGCTACACCTTC; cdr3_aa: CSAKTGGEHGYTF
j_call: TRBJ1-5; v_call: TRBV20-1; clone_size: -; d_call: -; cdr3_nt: TGCAGTGCTACAGCCGGGACTTTCAATCAGCCCCAGCATTTT; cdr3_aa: CSATAGTFNQPQHF
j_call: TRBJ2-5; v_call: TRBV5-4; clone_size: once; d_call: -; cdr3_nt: TGTGCCAGCAGCTTGGTTGGAGGGTCCCAAGAGACCCAGTACTTC; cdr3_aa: CASSLVGGSQETQYF
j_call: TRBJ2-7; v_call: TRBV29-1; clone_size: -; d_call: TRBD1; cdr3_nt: TGCAGCGTCCTCACTACTCGGACAGGACCCCCTTACGAGCAGTACTTC; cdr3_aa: CSVLTTRTGPPYEQYF
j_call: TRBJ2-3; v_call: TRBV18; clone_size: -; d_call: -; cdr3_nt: TGTGCCAGCTCACCAGACAGTGCAGATACGCAGTATTTT; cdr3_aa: CASSPDSADTQYF
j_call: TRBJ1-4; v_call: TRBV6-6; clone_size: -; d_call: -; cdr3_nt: TGTGCCAGCAGTTACCTGGGGGATGGAAAACTGTTTTTT; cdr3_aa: CASSYLGDGKLFF
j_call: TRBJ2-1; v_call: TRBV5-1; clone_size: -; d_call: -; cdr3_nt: TGCGCCAGCAGCTTGGACAGCGTGAGCAAGCAGTTCTTC; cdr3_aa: CASSLDSVSKQFF
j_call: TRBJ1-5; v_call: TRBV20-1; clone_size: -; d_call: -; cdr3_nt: TGCAGTGCTAGGAGGGACCAGGGAGGCAATCAGCCCCAGCATTTT; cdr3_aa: CSARRDQGGNQPQHF
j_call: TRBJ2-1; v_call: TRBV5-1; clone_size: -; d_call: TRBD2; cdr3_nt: TGCGCCAGCAGTCGTGGACTAGCGGGATACAATGAGCAGTTCTTC; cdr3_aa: CASSRGLAGYNEQFF
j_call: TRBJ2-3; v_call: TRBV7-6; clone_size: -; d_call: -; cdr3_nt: TGTGCCAGCGCTCCTTTGGGGCATAGCACAGATACGCAGTATTTT; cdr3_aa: CASAPLGHSTDTQYF
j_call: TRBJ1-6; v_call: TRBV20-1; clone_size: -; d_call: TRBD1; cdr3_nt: TGCAGTGCTATCAGGGGGCGGGATTCACCCCTCCACTTT; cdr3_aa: CSAIRGRDSPLHF
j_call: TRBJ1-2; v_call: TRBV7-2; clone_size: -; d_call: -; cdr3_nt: TGTGCCAGCAGCTTGACAGTCTCTAACTATGGCTACACCTTC; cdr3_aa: CASSLTVSNYGYTF
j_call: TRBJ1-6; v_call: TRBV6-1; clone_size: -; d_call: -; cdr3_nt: TGTGCCAGCATCCTTGTGGGGGGAGAAGGAAGGAATTCACCCCTCCACTTT; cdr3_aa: CASILVGGEGRNSPLHF
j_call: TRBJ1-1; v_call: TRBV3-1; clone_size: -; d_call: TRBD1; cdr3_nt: TGTGCCAGCAGCCAAAACAGGGGCAGGGAGAAAGCTTTCTTT; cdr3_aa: CASSQNRGREKAFF
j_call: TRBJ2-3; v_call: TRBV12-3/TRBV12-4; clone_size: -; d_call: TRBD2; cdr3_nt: TGTGCCAGCAGTTCTGGACTAGCGGGGGGTACGGATACGCAGTATTTT; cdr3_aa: CASSSGLAGGTDTQYF
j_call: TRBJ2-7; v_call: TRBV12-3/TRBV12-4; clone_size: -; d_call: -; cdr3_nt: TGTGCCAGCAGTCCCCCGGGGCCCTCCTACGAGCAGTACTTC; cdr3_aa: CASSPPGPSYEQYF
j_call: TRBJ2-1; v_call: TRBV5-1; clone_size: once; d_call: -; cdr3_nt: TGCGCCAGCAGCTACTATGGACGGGCGAGCTCCTACAATGAGCAGTTCTTC; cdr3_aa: CASSYYGRASSYNEQFF
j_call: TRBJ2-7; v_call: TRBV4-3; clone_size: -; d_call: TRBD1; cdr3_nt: TGCGCCAGCAGCCAACCTCGAGGGGGCCACGAGCAGTACTTC; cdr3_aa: CASSQPRGGHEQYF
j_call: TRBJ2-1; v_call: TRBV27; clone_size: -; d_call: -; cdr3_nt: TGTGCCAGCAGCCTAGCGGGGCAGGGGGCGGTTAATGAGCAGTTCTTC; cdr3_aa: CASSLAGQGAVNEQFF
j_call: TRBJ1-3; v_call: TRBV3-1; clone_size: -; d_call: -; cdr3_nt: TGTGCCAGCAGCCCTCATTCGATCGGAAACACCATATATTTT; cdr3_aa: CASSPHSIGNTIYF
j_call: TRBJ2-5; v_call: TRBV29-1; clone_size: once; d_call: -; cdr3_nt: TGCAGCGTTGATTACGGGGGCGCGAAGACCCAGTACTTC; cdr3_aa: CSVDYGGAKTQYF
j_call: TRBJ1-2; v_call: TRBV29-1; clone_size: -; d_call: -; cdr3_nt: TGCAGCGTTGAAGCCCGGTCGCCTAACTATGGCTACACCTTC; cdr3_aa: CSVEARSPNYGYTF
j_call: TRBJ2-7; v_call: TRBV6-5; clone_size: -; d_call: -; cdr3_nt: TGTGCCAGCAGTTACTCGACGGCGGGCGAGCAGTACTTC; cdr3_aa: CASSYSTAGEQYF
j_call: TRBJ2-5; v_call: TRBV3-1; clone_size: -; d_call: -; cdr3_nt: TGTGCCAGCAGCCCATTAAAGGGGAAAGAGACCCAGTACTTC; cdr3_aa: CASSPLKGKETQYF
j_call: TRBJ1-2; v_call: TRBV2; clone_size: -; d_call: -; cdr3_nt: TGTGCCAGCAGTCCTTCATACCCGGGGACTAACTATGGCTACACCTTC; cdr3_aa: CASSPSYPGTNYGYTF
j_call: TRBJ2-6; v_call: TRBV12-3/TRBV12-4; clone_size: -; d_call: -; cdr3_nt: TGTGCCAGCAGTTTGTCCAATACACCTGGGGCCAACGTCCTGACTTTC; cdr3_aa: CASSLSNTPGANVLTF
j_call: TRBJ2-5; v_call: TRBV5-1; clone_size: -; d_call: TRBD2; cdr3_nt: TGCGCCAGCAGCCCGGGACTAGCGGGACCCGTAGGAGAGACCCAGTACTTC; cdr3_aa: CASSPGLAGPVGETQYF
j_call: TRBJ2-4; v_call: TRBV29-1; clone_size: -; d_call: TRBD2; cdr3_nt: TGCAGCGTTGGGGTGGCTAGCGGGGACATTCAGTACTTC; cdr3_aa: CSVGVASGDIQYF
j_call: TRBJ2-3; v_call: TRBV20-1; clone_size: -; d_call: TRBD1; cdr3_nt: TGCAGTGCTAGAAGGGACAGGAGAAGCACAGATACGCAGTATTTT; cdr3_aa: CSARRDRRSTDTQYF